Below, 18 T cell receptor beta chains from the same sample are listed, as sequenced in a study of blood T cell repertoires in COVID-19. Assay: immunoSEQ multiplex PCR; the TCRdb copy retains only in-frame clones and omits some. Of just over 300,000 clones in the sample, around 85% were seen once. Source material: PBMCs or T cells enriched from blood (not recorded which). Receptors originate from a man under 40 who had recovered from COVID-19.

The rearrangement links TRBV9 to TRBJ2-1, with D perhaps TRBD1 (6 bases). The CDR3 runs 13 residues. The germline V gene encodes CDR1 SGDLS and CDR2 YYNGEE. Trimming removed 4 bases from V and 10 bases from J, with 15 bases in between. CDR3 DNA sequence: TGTGCCAGCAGCAGTCCAGGGGTAAGGGAGCAGTTCTTC. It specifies CASSSPGVREQFF. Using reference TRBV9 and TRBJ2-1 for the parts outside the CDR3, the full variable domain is DSGVTQTPKHLITATGQRVTLRCSPRSGDLSVYWYQQSLDQGLQFLIQYYNGEERAKGNILERFSAQQFPDLHSELNLSSLELGDSALYFCASSSPGVREQFFGPGTRLTVL.

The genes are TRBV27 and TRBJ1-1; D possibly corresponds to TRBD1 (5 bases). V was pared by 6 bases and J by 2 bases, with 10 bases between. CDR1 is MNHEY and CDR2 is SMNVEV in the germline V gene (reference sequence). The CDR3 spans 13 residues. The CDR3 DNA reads TGTGCCAGCAGCAAGGACACTAACACTGAAGCTTTCTTT. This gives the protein CASSKDTNTEAFF.

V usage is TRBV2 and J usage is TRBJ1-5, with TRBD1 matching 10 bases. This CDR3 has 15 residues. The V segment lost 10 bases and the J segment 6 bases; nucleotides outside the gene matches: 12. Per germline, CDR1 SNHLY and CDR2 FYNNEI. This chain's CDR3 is CAISTGGGFSQPQHF. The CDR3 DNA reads TGTGCCATATCGACAGGGGGCGGTTTTAGTCAGCCCCAGCATTTT.

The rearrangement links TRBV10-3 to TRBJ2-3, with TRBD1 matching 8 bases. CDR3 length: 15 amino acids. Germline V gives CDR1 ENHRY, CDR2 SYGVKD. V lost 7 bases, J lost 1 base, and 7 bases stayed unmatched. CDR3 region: CAITSQGEGTDTQYF. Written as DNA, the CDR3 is TGTGCCATCACCTCACAGGGGGAGGGCACAGATACGCAGTATTTT.

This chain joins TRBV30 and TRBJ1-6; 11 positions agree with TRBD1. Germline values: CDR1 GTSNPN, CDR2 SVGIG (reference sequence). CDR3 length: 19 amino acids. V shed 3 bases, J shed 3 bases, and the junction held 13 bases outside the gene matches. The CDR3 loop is CAWSPTPGQGVLYNSPLHF. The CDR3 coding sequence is TGTGCCTGGAGCCCTACCCCGGGACAGGGGGTCCTCTATAATTCACCCCTCCACTTT.

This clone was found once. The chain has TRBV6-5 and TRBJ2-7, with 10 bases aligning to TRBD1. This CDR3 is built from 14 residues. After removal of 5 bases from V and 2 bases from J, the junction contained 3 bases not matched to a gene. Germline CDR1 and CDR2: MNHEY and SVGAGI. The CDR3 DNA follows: TGTGCCAGCAGTCCGACAGGGGGCACCTACGAGCAGTACTTC. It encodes CASSPTGGTYEQYF.

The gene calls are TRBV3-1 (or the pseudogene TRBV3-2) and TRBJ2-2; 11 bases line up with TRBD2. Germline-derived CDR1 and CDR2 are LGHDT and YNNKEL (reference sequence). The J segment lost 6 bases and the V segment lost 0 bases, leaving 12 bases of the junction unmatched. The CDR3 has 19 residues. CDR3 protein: CASSQDGLRNSGGAGELFF. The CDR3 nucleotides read TGTGCCAGCAGCCAAGATGGGTTGCGGAATAGCGGGGGGGCCGGGGAGCTGTTTTTT.

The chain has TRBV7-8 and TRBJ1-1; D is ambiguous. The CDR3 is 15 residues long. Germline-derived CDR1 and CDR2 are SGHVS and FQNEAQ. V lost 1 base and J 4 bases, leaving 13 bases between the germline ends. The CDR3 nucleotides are TGTGCCAGCAGCTTAGTAGAGGTCATGAGCACTGAAGCTTTCTTT. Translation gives CASSLVEVMSTEAFF.

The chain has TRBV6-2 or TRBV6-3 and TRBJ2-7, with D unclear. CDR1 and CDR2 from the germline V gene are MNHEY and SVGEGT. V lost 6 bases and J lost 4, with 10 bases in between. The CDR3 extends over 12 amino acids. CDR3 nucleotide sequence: TGTGCCAGCAGCCAACAGCCTTACGAGCAGTACTTC. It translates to CASSQQPYEQYF.

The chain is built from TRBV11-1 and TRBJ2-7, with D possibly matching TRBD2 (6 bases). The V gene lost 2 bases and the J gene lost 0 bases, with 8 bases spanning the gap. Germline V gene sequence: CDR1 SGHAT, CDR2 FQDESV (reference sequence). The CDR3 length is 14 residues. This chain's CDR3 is CASSLKGLSYEQYF. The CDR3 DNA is TGTGCCAGCAGCTTAAAGGGACTCTCCTACGAGCAGTACTTC.

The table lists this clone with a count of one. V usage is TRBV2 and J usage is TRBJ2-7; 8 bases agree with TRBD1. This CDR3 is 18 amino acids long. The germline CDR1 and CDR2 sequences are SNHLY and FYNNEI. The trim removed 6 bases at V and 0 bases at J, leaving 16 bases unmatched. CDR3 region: CASRTRDRPTFISYEQYF. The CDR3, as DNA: TGTGCCAGCAGAACCCGGGACAGGCCTACCTTTATCTCCTACGAGCAGTACTTC.

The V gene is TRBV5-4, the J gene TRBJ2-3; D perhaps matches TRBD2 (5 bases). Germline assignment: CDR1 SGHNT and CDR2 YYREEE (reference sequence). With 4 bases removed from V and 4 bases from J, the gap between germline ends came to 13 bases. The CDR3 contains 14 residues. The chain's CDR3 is CASSNPSLPDTQYF. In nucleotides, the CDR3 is TGTGCCAGCAGCAACCCTAGCTTGCCAGATACGCAGTATTTT.

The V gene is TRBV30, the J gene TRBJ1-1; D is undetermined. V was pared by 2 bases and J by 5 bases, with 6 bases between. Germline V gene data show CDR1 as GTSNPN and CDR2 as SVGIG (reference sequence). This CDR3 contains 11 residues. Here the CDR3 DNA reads TGTGCCTGGAGTTTGAGGACTGAAGCTTTCTTT. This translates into CAWSLRTEAFF. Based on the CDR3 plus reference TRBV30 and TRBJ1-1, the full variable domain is SQTIHQWPATLVQPVGSPLSLECTVEGTSNPNLYWYRQAAGRGLQLLFYSVGIGQISSEVPQNLSASRPQDRQFILSSKKLLLSDSGFYLCAWSLRTEAFFGQGTRLTVV.

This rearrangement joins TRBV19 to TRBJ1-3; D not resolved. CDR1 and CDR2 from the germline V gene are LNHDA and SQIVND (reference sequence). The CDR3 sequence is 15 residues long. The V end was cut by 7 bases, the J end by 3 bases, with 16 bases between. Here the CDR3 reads CASTPPGRGGNTIYF. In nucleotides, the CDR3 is TGTGCCAGTACCCCCCCCGGCCGGGGTGGAAACACCATATATTTT.

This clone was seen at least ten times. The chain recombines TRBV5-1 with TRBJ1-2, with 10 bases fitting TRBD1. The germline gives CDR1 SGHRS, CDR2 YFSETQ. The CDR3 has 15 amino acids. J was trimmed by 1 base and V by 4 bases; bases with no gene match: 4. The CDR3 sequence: CASSPGQGINYGYTF. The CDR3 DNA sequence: TGCGCCAGCAGCCCGGGACAGGGGATTAACTATGGCTACACCTTC.

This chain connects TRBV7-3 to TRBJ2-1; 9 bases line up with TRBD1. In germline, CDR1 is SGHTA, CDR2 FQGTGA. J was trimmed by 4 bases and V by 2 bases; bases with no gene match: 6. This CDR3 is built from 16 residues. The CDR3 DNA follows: TGTGCCAGCAGCTTATATGGACAGGGGACATACAATGAGCAGTTCTTC. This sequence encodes CASSLYGQGTYNEQFF. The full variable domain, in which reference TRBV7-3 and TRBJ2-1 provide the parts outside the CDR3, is GAGVSQTPSNKVTEKGKYVELRCDPISGHTALYWYRQSLGQGPEFLIYFQGTGAADDSGLPNDRFFAVRPEGSVSTLKIQRTERGDSAVYLCASSLYGQGTYNEQFFGPGTRLTVL.

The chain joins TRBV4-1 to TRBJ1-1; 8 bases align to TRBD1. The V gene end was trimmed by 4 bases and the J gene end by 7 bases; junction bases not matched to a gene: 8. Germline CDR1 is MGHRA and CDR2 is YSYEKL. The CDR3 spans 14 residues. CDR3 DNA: TGCGCCAGCAGCCCGGGACAGGCTAGGATTGAAGCTTTCTTT. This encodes CASSPGQARIEAFF.

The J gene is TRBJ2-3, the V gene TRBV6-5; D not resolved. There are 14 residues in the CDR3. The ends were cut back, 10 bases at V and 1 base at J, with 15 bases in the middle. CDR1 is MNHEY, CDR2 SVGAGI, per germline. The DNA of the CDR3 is TGTGCCACGCTCGGGTGGTGGGGCACAGATACGCAGTATTTT. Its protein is CATLGWWGTDTQYF.